The 25 T cell receptor beta chains below come from one sample, sequenced in a study of human T cells and chemical hapten exposure. TCRdb reprocessed the RACE reads with MiXCR, giving one entry per CDR3 protein. The sample has about 51,000 distinct CDR3 sequences; about a tenth are singletons. Time point denoted: pre-sensitization, week 0. Noted treatment: therapeutic diphenylcyclopropenone sensitization with weekly scalp DPC. Sequenced here: whole blood, sampled in connection with sensitization to the hapten diphenylcyclopropenone (DPC). Receptors originate from a woman between 35 and 50 years old with alopecia areata. Some clones in this sample may be carry-over from other donors' samples.

This clonotype came up many times. The chain couples TRBV3-1 to TRBJ2-4, with a possible D match to TRBD2 (5 bases). The CDR3 consists of 16 residues. CDR1 is LGHDT, CDR2 YNNKEL, per germline (reference sequence). V lost 3 bases and J 1 base, leaving 13 bases between the germline ends. The DNA of the CDR3 is TGTGCCAGCAGCCAGGGATCCCTAGCTGCCAAAAACATTCAGTACTTC. Protein product: CASSQGSLAAKNIQYF. The full variable domain, rest sourced from reference TRBV3-1 and TRBJ2-4, is DTAVSQTPKYLVTQMGNDKSIKCEQNLGHDTMYWYKQDSKKFLKIMFSYNNKELIINETVPNRFSPKSPDKAHLNLHINSLELGDSAVYFCASSQGSLAAKNIQYFGAGTRLSVL.

The chain recombines TRBV5-4 with TRBJ2-7, with 7 bases matching TRBD1. V lost 0 bases, J lost 2 bases, and 5 bases stayed unmatched. CDR1 and CDR2 (germline): SGHNT, YYREEE (reference sequence). This CDR3 contains 15 residues. As DNA, the CDR3 is TGTGCCAGCAGCTTGGAGGGACAGATAACCTACGAGCAGTACTTC. Its translation is CASSLEGQITYEQYF.

This clonotype was recorded at least ten times. The chain employs TRBV18 and TRBJ2-2; D not certain. Trimming cost V 0 bases and J 6 bases, with 8 bases left between them. Per germline, CDR1 KGHSH and CDR2 LQKENI. The CDR3 is made up of 14 amino acids. The DNA of the CDR3 is TGTGCCAGCTCACCACCGTCGCAGCCCGGGGAGCTGTTTTTT. Its protein product is CASSPPSQPGELFF.

This clonotype was counted at least ten times. The J gene is TRBJ2-5, the V gene TRBV20-1; D is unresolved. The germline gives CDR1 DFQATT, CDR2 SNEGSKA (reference sequence). The CDR3 runs to 10 residues. Trimming cost V 0 bases and J 4 bases, with 0 bases left between them. The CDR3 sequence: CSAREETQYF. The CDR3 coding sequence is TGCAGTGCTAGAGAAGAGACCCAGTACTTC.

This clonotype appeared many times. The chain couples TRBV20-1 to TRBJ2-7, with TRBD1 identical over 8 bases. Germline V gene data show CDR1 as DFQATT and CDR2 as SNEGSKA (reference sequence). The CDR3 has 13 residues. The V segment lost 5 bases and the J segment 5 bases; nucleotides outside the gene matches: 8. For the CDR3, the DNA is TGCAGTGCTTCCCGACAGGGGAGGAACGAGCAGTACTTC. Its protein product is CSASRQGRNEQYF.

The CDR3 loop is CSPPDPGNYGYTF. In DNA, the CDR3 is TGCAGCCCTCCAGACCCGGGAAACTATGGCTACACCTTC. V usage is TRBV20-1 and J usage is TRBJ1-2; the D is unclear. The CDR3 has 13 amino acids. Germline loops: CDR1 DFQATT, CDR2 SNEGSKA (reference sequence).

A note on this clonotype: The limits of the CDR3 on the DNA are not certain, so only TCRdb's listed CDR3 is given. The chain uses TRBV7-5 and TRBJ1-5; TRBD1 is the table's D call and was not checked against the DNA. TRBV7-5 is a pseudogene segment. The CDR3 length is 19 residues, termini included. This chain's CDR3 is CISVPEAYQQGVGNQPQHF.

This clonotype was counted at least ten times. The gene calls are TRBV30 and TRBJ2-5; D possibly corresponds to TRBD1 (7 bases). The CDR3 is 15 amino acids. Germline loops: CDR1 GTSNPN, CDR2 SVGIG (reference sequence). Trimming pared 0 bases from V and 4 bases from J, leaving 15 bases between. The DNA of the CDR3 is TGTGCCTGGAGTGTAGTCCAGGGGGGATCAGAGACCCAGTACTTC. It is translated as CAWSVVQGGSETQYF.

This clonotype was seen at least ten times. V and J are TRBV24-1 and TRBJ2-1; 10 positions match TRBD2. Germline CDR1 is KGHDR and CDR2 is SFDVKD. The V segment lost 11 bases and the J segment 5 bases; nucleotides outside the gene matches: 2. This CDR3 has 12 residues. In DNA form, the CDR3 reads TGTGCCATCGGACTAGCGGACAATGAGCAGTTCTTC. Translated, it gives CAIGLADNEQFF.

This clonotype was recorded a few times. The chain couples TRBV29-1 to TRBJ2-7, with D perhaps TRBD2 (5 bases). CDR1 is SQVTM and CDR2 is ANQGSEA in the germline V gene. There are 14 residues in the CDR3. V was shortened by 6 bases and J by 7 bases, with 22 bases between the two germline ends. The CDR3 DNA is TGCAGCGTCGTGACCGGGGTCAGATCCGGGGAGCAGTACTTC. Protein: CSVVTGVRSGEQYF.

V is TRBV20-1 and J is TRBJ2-5, with 7 bases identical to TRBD2. Trimming took 5 bases from V and 1 from J; bases not matched to a gene: 7. This CDR3 contains 14 residues. The germline CDR1 and CDR2 sequences are DFQATT and SNEGSKA (reference sequence). The CDR3 nucleotides are TGCAGTGCTTCCGCTAGCGGAATCCAAGAGACCCAGTACTTC. Its protein is CSASASGIQETQYF.

At least ten counts were recorded for this clonotype. The chain employs TRBV28 and TRBJ2-2; 7 bases are shared with TRBD2. The CDR3 sequence is 13 residues long. V gave up 11 bases and J gave up 5 bases; unmatched junction bases: 8. The germline CDR1 and CDR2 sequences are MDHEN and SYDVKM. The CDR3 sequence: CAAGLAVTGELFF. CDR3 bases: TGTGCCGCGGGGCTAGCGGTTACCGGGGAGCTGTTTTTT.

V and J are TRBV5-6 and TRBJ2-1; the match to TRBD2 covers 7 bases. In germline, CDR1 is SGHDT, CDR2 YYEEEE. After removal of 0 bases from V and 4 bases from J, the junction contained 4 bases not matched to a gene. This CDR3 is 15 amino acids long. The CDR3 coding sequence is TGTGCCAGCAGCTTGGCAGCGGGGTCATACAATGAGCAGTTCTTC. As protein: CASSLAAGSYNEQFF.

This clonotype was counted between two and nine times. The V gene is TRBV11-1, the J gene TRBJ2-2, with 8 bases identical to TRBD2. Germline loops: CDR1 SGHAT, CDR2 FQDESV (reference sequence). This CDR3 contains 14 residues. The ends lost 8 bases at V and 1 base at J; junction bases unmatched: 3. Written as DNA, the CDR3 is TGTGCCAGCCGCGGGGGGTTGAACACCGGGGAGCTGTTTTTT. Amino acid sequence: CASRGGLNTGELFF.

This clonotype was counted ten times or more. The rearrangement uses TRBV18 and TRBJ1-1; D gene uncertain. The length of the CDR3 is 13 residues. V was trimmed by 2 bases and J by 0 bases, leaving 4 bases between them. Germline V lookup: CDR1 KGHSH, CDR2 LQKENI. This CDR3 reads CASSPSMNTEAFF. Here the CDR3 DNA reads TGTGCCAGCTCACCATCTATGAACACTGAAGCTTTCTTT.

In its sample, this clonotype was seen a few times. V gene TRBV4-2 combines with J gene TRBJ1-4; 7 positions match TRBD1. This CDR3 has 17 amino acids. CDR1 and CDR2 (germline): LGHNA, YNFKEQ. With 3 bases clipped from V and 0 bases from J, the junction kept 7 bases outside the gene matches. The CDR3 DNA sequence: TGTGCCAGCAGCCATCCGCGACAGGGTACAACTAATGAAAAACTGTTTTTT. It codes for CASSHPRQGTTNEKLFF.

There are a few counts of this clonotype. This rearrangement joins TRBV7-8 to TRBJ1-1, with D possibly being TRBD1 (5 bases). Germline V gene lookup returns CDR1 SGHVS and CDR2 FQNEAQ. Trimming took 2 bases from V and 5 from J, leaving 18 bases between them. There are 16 residues in the CDR3. The CDR3 spells CASSLIRGGAGTEAFF. The CDR3 nucleotides read TGTGCCAGCAGCTTAATTCGGGGAGGGGCTGGGACTGAAGCTTTCTTT.

Only a few counts were recorded for this clonotype. V gene TRBV4-2 combines with J gene TRBJ1-1; D call uncertain. This CDR3 comprises 12 residues. V was pared by 6 bases and J by 4 bases, with 9 bases between. CDR1 and CDR2 from the germline V gene are LGHNA and YNFKEQ. CDR3 amino acids: CASSTEGTEAFF. As DNA, the CDR3 is TGTGCCAGCAGTACGGAAGGCACTGAAGCTTTCTTT.

This clonotype was detected ten times or more. This chain uses TRBV5-1 with TRBJ1-5; D is possibly TRBD1 (6 bases). The V end was cut by 4 bases, the J end by 6 bases, with 14 bases between. Germline CDR1 SGHRS, CDR2 YFSETQ. The CDR3 loop spans 14 amino acids. The CDR3, as DNA: TGCGCCAGCAGCCCATTGGGGGCAGGTCAGCCCCAGCATTTT. Its translation is CASSPLGAGQPQHF.

Many counts were recorded for this clonotype. The CDR3 sequence is CSANAQPYGYTF. CDR3 DNA sequence: TGCAGTGCCAACGCCCAGCCCTATGGCTACACCTTC. The chain joins TRBV20-1 to TRBJ1-2; D is undetermined. Between the trimmed V and J ends, which lost 6 bases and 4 bases, there was a span of 12 bases. The germline V gene encodes CDR1 DFQATT and CDR2 SNEGSKA (reference sequence). The CDR3 consists of 12 residues.

This clonotype was seen many times. The chain is built from TRBV29-1 and TRBJ1-4, with D possibly matching TRBD1 (6 bases). CDR3 length: 13 amino acids. Germline loops: CDR1 SQVTM, CDR2 ANQGSEA. The V gene lost 1 base and the J gene lost 6 bases, with 9 bases spanning the gap. The CDR3 sequence: CSVEGGGYEKLFF. The CDR3 coding sequence is TGCAGCGTTGAAGGGGGGGGCTATGAAAAACTGTTTTTT.

The rearrangement links TRBV9 to TRBJ1-2; tentative D call: TRBD1 (6 bases). Germline V gives CDR1 SGDLS, CDR2 YYNGEE. This CDR3 has 16 amino acids. Trimming cost V 3 bases and J 0 bases, with 15 bases left between them. The CDR3 DNA reads TGTGCCAGCAGCGCCCGACAGGACCTGCCTAACTATGGCTACACCTTC. It specifies CASSARQDLPNYGYTF.

A few counts support this clonotype. This chain uses TRBV20-1 with TRBJ2-1; D not resolved. The CDR3 consists of 11 residues. V shed 7 bases and J shed 4 bases, with 8 bases lying between them. Germline V CDR1 and CDR2: DFQATT, SNEGSKA (reference sequence). DNA for the CDR3: TGCAGTGGAGAGGATTACAATGAGCAGTTCTTC. Its translation is CSGEDYNEQFF.

As for this clonotype: This may stem from a read error, because a much larger clone lies one nucleotide away. The V and J genes are TRBV28 and TRBJ2-4; D is perhaps TRBD1 or TRBD2 (5 bases each). This CDR3 region has 15 residues. Germline CDR1 reads MDHEN; CDR2 reads SYDVKM. V was cut by 5 bases and J by 5 bases, with 16 bases left in between. The CDR3 here is CASSPGLGLENIQYF. CDR3 DNA: TGTGCCAGCAGTCCGGGGTTGGGGCTCGAAAACATTCAGTACTTC. Looking up the rest from reference TRBV28 and TRBJ2-4 gives the full variable domain: DVKVTQSSRYLVKRTGEKVFLECVQDMDHENMFWYRQDPGLGLRLIYFSYDVKMKEKGDIPEGYSVSREKKERFSLILESASTNQTSMYLCASSPGLGLENIQYFGAGTRLSVL.

This chain uses TRBV2 with TRBJ2-1; D gene unclear. The V gene lost 1 base and the J gene lost 7 bases, with 17 bases spanning the gap. The CDR3 is 16 residues long. CDR1 SNHLY and CDR2 FYNNEI come from the germline V gene. CDR3 DNA sequence: TGTGCCAGCAGTGAAGGAACCCCGGTAACCGTTAATGAGCAGTTCTTC. It yields the protein CASSEGTPVTVNEQFF.